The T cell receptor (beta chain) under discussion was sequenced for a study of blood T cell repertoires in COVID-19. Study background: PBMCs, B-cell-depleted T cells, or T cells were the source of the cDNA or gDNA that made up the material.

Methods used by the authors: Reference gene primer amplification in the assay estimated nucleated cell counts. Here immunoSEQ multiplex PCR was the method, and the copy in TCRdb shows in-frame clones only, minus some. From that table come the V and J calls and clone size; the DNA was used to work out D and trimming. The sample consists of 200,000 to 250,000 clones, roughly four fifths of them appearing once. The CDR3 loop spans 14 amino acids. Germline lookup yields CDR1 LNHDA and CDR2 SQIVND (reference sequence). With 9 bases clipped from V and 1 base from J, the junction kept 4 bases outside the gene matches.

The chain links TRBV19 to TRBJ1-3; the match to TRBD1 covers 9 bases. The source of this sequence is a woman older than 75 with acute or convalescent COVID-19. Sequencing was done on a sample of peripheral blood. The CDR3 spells CASRDRGSGNTIYF. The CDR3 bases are TGTGCCAGCAGAGACAGGGGGTCTGGAAACACCATATATTTT.